The clone carrying this T cell receptor beta chain has ten or more counts. Its specificity is not known. This record comes from a study of CD8 T cells in ankylosing spondylitis. Making use of molecular barcodes, quantitative 5'-RACE generated TCR beta libraries. Each CDR3 protein is one row after TCRdb ran MiXCR on the 5' RACE reads. Here the sample spans roughly 250,000 distinct CDR3 sequences, around 7.8% being singletons. Trimming removed 1 base from V and 8 bases from J, with 6 bases in between. This CDR3 is built from 12 residues. General observations from the study: Characteristic, it appeared, of ankylosing spondylitis blood was a TCR beta motif of fewer than 10 highly homologous variants. Reactive arthritis synovial fluid and blood previously showed some of these motif variants. Disease-linked clones were reportedly significantly enriched in matched ankylosing spondylitis synovial fluid.

The receptor's source is a male donor with ankylosing spondylitis or in good health (not recorded which). The chain is built from TRBV12-3 or TRBV12-4 and TRBJ2-1; D is unclear. The specimen was blood, either unsorted or a sorted T cell fraction (not recorded which). The DNA for the CDR3 is TGTGCCAGCAGTTTAGTTACATATGAGCAGTTCTTC. Its translation: CASSLVTYEQFF.